This T cell receptor beta chain was observed in a study of blood T cell repertoires in COVID-19. Study-level background: Collection of acute and convalescent COVID-19 samples took place in the United States, Italy and Spain. PBMCs, B-cell-depleted T cells, or T cells provided the cDNA or gDNA that made up the material.

V dropped 4 bases and J dropped 5; count of bases not matched to a gene: 5. Germline assignment: CDR1 LGHDT and CDR2 YNNKEL (reference sequence). The CDR3 is made up of 14 amino acids. Original analysis: Nucleated cell number was recorded as an estimate derived from reference gene primer amplification. The repertoire was sequenced with immunoSEQ multiplex PCR; TCRdb's copy has only in-frame clones and lacks some. V and J calls and clone size follow that table, whereas D and trimming were derived from the DNA. This sample carries fewer than 85,000 clones, 83% of them seen once, and the ten largest clones take roughly 6%.

This rearrangement joins TRBV3-1 (or the pseudogene TRBV3-2) to TRBJ2-1; 7 bases agree with TRBD1. Sequencing used peripheral blood. This receptor was identified in a woman aged 55-69 years with acute or convalescent COVID-19. The CDR3 DNA follows: TGTGCCAGCAGCCTAGGACAGGTAAACAATGAGCAGTTCTTC. Translation gives CASSLGQVNNEQFF.